Presented here are 28 T cell receptor beta chains from one specimen sequenced in a study of T cells expressing NK-cell markers (TCRdb year 2020). The method behind the library was 5' RACE. Sequencing took place on an Illumina HiSeq 2000. Following reprocessing of the reads by TCRdb, the data hold one row per CDR3 protein sequence and no DNA is available. This sample's table carries about 260,000 distinct CDR3 sequences. The ten largest clones capture about 0.39% of the sample. Source material: blood T cells: a sorted CD56 or NKG2C T cell subset, CD4+ or CD8+ T cells, or bulk PBMC T cells (not recorded which). The origin of the receptors is a man younger than 30 in good health. Donor details come from another sample of the same person, matched by shared clones.

The chain has TRBV24-1 and TRBJ1-5; TCRdb proposes TRBD1, but this gene call is untestable without DNA. The CDR3 length is 13 residues. Germline assignment: CDR1 KGHDR and CDR2 SFDVKD. CDR3: CATKTGHNQPQHF.

This chain joins TRBV12-3 or TRBV12-4 and TRBJ1-4. This CDR3 comprises 12 residues. The CDR3 region is CASSPNRDKLFF.

CDR3 protein: CSARIASGGETQYF. The J gene is TRBJ2-5, the V gene TRBV20-1; the TRBD1 assignment by TCRdb is unverifiable without DNA. CDR3 length: 14 amino acids. Germline CDR1 DFQATT, CDR2 SNEGSKA (reference sequence).

This chain uses TRBV12-3 or TRBV12-4 with TRBJ1-2; without DNA, the TCRdb call of TRBD1 cannot be checked. This CDR3 spans 13 amino acids. The CDR3 spells CASSLWALDGYTF.

The V and J genes are TRBV10-3 and TRBJ1-4; there is no DNA to check the TCRdb D call of TRBD1. The CDR3 is 12 residues long. Germline V lookup: CDR1 ENHRY, CDR2 SYGVKD. The CDR3 spells CAASTDRVKLFF.

The rearrangement links TRBV10-3 to TRBJ2-1; the D gene TCRdb calls, TRBD2, cannot be checked with no DNA. CDR3 size: 18 residues. CDR1 and CDR2 (germline): ENHRY, SYGVKD. This CDR3 is CAISTSGSLAGTWNEQFF.

The V and J genes are TRBV28 and TRBJ2-7; TCRdb lists TRBD1, though no DNA is available to test this call. The CDR3 has 13 residues. Germline V gene lookup returns CDR1 MDHEN and CDR2 SYDVKM. CDR3 region: CASSRGVLYEQYF.

The chain is built from TRBV5-1 and TRBJ2-3; TCRdb picks TRBD1, but there is no DNA to check that call. Looked up from germline, CDR1 is SGHRS and CDR2 is YFSETQ. The CDR3 contains 15 residues. CDR3 loop: CASSRDRVESDTQYF.

V is TRBV10-3 and J is TRBJ2-1; TCRdb indicates TRBD1, and absent DNA this call remains unverified. CDR1 and CDR2 (germline): ENHRY, SYGVKD. The CDR3 spans 16 residues. The CDR3 region is CAISERQDSSYNEQFF.

The chain employs TRBV5-1 and TRBJ2-1; lacking DNA, the TRBD2 call made by TCRdb goes unchecked. The germline gives CDR1 SGHRS, CDR2 YFSETQ. The CDR3 runs to 15 residues. CDR3 sequence reads: CASSMTSGQYNEQFF.

The rearrangement joins TRBV20-1 to TRBJ1-3; TCRdb indicates TRBD1, and absent DNA this call remains unverified. CDR3 length equals 15 residues. Per germline, CDR1 DFQATT and CDR2 SNEGSKA (reference sequence). CDR3 protein: CSASARRTVGNTIYF.

V usage is TRBV7-6 and J usage is TRBJ2-3; the D gene TCRdb calls, TRBD1, cannot be checked with no DNA. The CDR3 has 16 residues. Germline loops: CDR1 SGHVS, CDR2 FNYEAQ. CDR3 amino acids: CASSLEGTGRADTQYF.

This sequence joins TRBV12-3 or TRBV12-4 and TRBJ2-4; as DNA is missing, the TRBD1 call by TCRdb cannot be tested. The CDR3 sequence is 16 residues long. The CDR3 sequence is CASSLRDRVAKNIQYF.

V usage is TRBV20-1 and J usage is TRBJ2-2; the D call from TCRdb, TRBD1, cannot be confirmed without DNA. The CDR3 length is 15 residues. Germline V CDR1 and CDR2: DFQATT, SNEGSKA (reference sequence). The CDR3 protein is CSASKTGTATGELFF.

The rearrangement joins TRBV7-6 to TRBJ1-4; TCRdb names TRBD1, which stays unverified in the absence of DNA. The CDR3 is 18 residues long. Germline CDR1 is SGHVS and CDR2 is FNYEAQ. The CDR3 sequence: CASSSIRPSGGTNEKLFF.

The chain couples TRBV5-1 to TRBJ1-1. Germline CDR1 reads SGHRS; CDR2 reads YFSETQ. The CDR3 covers 15 residues. CDR3: CASSLAGQGLDEAFF.

The chain employs TRBV5-1 and TRBJ2-2; the TCRdb D gene call, TRBD1, has no DNA to confirm it. The V gene's germline CDR1 is SGHRS and CDR2 YFSETQ. The CDR3 consists of 15 residues. This CDR3 is CASSLGTANTGELFF.

V usage is TRBV6-4 and J usage is TRBJ1-1. Looked up from germline, CDR1 is MRHNA and CDR2 is SNTAGT. This CDR3 is built from 12 residues. The CDR3 is CASSPDGFEAFF.

The chain has TRBV7-8 and TRBJ2-1. Germline CDR1 and CDR2: SGHVS and FQNEAQ. The CDR3 loop spans 13 amino acids. The CDR3 sequence: CASASGSDNEQFF.

The rearrangement links TRBV7-2 to TRBJ2-7; no DNA is available, so the TRBD2 call from TCRdb remains unchecked. This CDR3 spans 14 amino acids. CDR1 and CDR2 from the germline V gene are SGHTA and FQGNSA. CDR3 in amino acids: CASSRSGRLDEQYF.

The rearrangement joins TRBV12-3 or TRBV12-4 to TRBJ2-1; TCRdb's D call of TRBD2 is untestable without DNA. This CDR3 is built from 15 residues. CDR3 region: CASRVAGGGGHEQFF.

The chain carries TRBV4-3 and TRBJ2-1; TCRdb's D call of TRBD1 is untestable without DNA. Germline V gene lookup returns CDR1 LGHNA and CDR2 YSLEER. This CDR3 is built from 13 residues. The CDR3 protein is CASSQDRRPEQFF.

The CDR3: CAIRPVALAGPGELFF. The chain uses TRBV10-3 and TRBJ2-2; TCRdb picks TRBD2, but there is no DNA to check that call. The CDR3 is 16 residues long. CDR1 is ENHRY, CDR2 SYGVKD, per germline.

The chain employs TRBV7-2 and TRBJ2-1; TCRdb's D gene call, TRBD1, goes unchecked for lack of DNA. Germline CDR1 is SGHTA and CDR2 is FQGNSA. The CDR3 contains 13 residues. This CDR3 is CASSLVDIYEQFF. Together with reference TRBV7-2 and TRBJ2-1, the CDR3 gives the full variable domain: GAGVSQSPSNKVTEKGKDVELRCDPISGHTALYWYRQSLGQGLEFLIYFQGNSAPDKSGLPSDRFSAERTGGSVSTLTIQRTQQEDSAVYLCASSLVDIYEQFFGPGTRLTVL.

This sequence joins TRBV6-5 and TRBJ2-3. The CDR3 covers 16 residues. From germline, CDR1 is MNHEY and CDR2 SVGAGI. Here the CDR3 reads CASSSMAGLAADTQYF.

This chain connects TRBV6-1 to TRBJ1-6; TCRdb reports TRBD1, a call that lacks DNA to check it against. CDR1 is MNHNS and CDR2 is SASEGT in the germline V gene. This CDR3 comprises 14 residues. The CDR3 loop is CASRGQGAGSPLHF.

This rearrangement joins TRBV20-1 to TRBJ2-5; there is no DNA to check the TCRdb D call of TRBD2. This CDR3 is 14 amino acids long. Germline-derived CDR1 and CDR2 are DFQATT and SNEGSKA (reference sequence). The CDR3 spells CSARVPRLQETQYF.

The V gene is TRBV27, the J gene TRBJ1-1; TCRdb gives TRBD1 as the D gene, but with no DNA this cannot be confirmed. The CDR3 loop spans 16 amino acids. Germline V gene lookup returns CDR1 MNHEY and CDR2 SMNVEV (reference sequence). The CDR3 spells CASSPLGTGVNAEAFF.